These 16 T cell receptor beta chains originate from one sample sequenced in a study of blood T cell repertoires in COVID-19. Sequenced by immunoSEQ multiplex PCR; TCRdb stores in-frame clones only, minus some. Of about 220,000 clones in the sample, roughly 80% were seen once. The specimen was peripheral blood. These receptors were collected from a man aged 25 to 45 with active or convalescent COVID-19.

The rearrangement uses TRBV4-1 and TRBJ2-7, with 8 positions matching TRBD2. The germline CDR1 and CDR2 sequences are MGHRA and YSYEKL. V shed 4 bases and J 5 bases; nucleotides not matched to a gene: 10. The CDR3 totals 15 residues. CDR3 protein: CASSPVAGSENEQYF. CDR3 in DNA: TGCGCCAGCAGCCCGGTAGCGGGGTCGGAGAACGAGCAGTACTTC.

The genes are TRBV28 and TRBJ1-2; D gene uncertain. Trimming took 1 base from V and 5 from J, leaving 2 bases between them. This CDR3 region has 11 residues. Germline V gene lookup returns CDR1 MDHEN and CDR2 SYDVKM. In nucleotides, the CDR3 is TGTGCCAGCAGTTTATCTTATGGCTACACCTTC. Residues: CASSLSYGYTF.

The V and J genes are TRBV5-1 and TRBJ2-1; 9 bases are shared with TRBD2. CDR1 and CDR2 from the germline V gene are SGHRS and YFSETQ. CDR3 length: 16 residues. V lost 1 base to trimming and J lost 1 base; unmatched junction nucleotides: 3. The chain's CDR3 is CASSLTSGLSYNEQFF. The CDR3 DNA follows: TGCGCCAGCAGCTTGACTAGCGGGCTGTCCTACAATGAGCAGTTCTTC. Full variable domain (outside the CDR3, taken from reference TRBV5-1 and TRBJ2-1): KAGVTQTPRYLIKTRGQQVTLSCSPISGHRSVSWYQQTPGQGLQFLFEYFSETQRNKGNFPGRFSGRQFSNSRSEMNVSTLELGDSALYLCASSLTSGLSYNEQFFGPGTRLTVL.

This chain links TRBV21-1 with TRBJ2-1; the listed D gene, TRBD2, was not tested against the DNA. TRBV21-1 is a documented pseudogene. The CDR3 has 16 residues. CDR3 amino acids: CASSPCPGGATDEQFF. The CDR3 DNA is TGTGCCAGCAGCCCCTGCCCGGGGGGGGCGACAGATGAGCAGTTCTTC.

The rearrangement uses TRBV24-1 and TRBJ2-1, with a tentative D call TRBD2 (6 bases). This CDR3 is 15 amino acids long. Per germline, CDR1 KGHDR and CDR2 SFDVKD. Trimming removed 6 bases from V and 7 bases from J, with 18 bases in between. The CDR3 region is CATSHGTAGPNEQFF. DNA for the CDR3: TGTGCCACCAGTCATGGGACTGCAGGGCCGAATGAGCAGTTCTTC.

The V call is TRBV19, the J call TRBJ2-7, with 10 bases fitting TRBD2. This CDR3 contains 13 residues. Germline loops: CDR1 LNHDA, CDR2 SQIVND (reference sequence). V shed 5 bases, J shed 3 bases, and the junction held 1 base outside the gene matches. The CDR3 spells CASSWTSGYEQYF. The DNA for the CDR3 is TGTGCCAGTAGTTGGACTAGCGGCTACGAGCAGTACTTC.

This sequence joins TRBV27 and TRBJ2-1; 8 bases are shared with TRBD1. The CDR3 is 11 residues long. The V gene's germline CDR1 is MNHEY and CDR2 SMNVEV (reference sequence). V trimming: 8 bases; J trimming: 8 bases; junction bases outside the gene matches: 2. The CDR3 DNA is TGTGCCAGCCAGGGGGCTGATGAGCAGTTCTTC. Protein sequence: CASQGADEQFF.

The CDR3 loop is CASSLGVGALGGYTF. The CDR3 nucleotides read TGTGCCAGCAGTTTGGGGGTGGGGGCGCTGGGTGGCTACACCTTC. The rearrangement uses TRBV28 and TRBJ1-2; D might be TRBD1 (6 bases). Deletions cut 3 bases from V and 7 bases from J, with 18 bases between. Per the germline V gene, CDR1 is MDHEN and CDR2 is SYDVKM. The CDR3 totals 15 residues.

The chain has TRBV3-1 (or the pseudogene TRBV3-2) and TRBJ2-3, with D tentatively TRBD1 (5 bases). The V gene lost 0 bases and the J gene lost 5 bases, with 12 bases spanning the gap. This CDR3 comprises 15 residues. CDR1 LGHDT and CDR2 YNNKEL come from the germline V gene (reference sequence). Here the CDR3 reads CASSQEPRVGDTQYF. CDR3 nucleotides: TGTGCCAGCAGCCAAGAGCCCAGGGTGGGAGATACGCAGTATTTT.

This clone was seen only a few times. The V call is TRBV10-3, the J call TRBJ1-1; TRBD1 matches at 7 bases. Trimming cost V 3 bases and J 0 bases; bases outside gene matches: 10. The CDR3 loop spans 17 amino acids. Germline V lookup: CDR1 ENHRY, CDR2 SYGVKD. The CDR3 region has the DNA TGTGCCATCAGTGACCCCCCAGGGGGATCCATGAACACTGAAGCTTTCTTT. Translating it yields CAISDPPGGSMNTEAFF.

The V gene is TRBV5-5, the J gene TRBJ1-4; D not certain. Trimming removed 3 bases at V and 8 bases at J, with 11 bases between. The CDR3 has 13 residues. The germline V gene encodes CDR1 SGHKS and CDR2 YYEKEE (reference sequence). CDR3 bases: TGTGCCAGCAGCTCCGGGGTTCCGGAAAAACTGTTTTTT. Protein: CASSSGVPEKLFF.

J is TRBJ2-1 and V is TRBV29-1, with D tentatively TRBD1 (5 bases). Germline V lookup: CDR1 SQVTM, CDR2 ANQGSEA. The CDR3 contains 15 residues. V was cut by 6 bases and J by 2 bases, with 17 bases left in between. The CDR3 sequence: CSVIRDWSPYNEQFF. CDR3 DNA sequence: TGCAGCGTGATCAGGGATTGGTCTCCCTACAATGAGCAGTTCTTC.

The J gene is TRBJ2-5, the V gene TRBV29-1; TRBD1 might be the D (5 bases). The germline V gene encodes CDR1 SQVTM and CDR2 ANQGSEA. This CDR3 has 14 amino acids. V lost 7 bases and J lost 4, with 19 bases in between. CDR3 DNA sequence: TGCAGCGCCAGGATGGGGCTAAGGGGAGAGACCCAGTACTTC. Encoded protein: CSARMGLRGETQYF.

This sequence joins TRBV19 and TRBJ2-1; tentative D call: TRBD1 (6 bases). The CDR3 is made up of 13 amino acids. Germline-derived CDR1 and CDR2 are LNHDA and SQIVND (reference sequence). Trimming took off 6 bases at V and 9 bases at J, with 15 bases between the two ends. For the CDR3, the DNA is TGTGCCAGTAGCCTCGGGACATTCCTTGAGCAGTTCTTC. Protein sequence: CASSLGTFLEQFF.

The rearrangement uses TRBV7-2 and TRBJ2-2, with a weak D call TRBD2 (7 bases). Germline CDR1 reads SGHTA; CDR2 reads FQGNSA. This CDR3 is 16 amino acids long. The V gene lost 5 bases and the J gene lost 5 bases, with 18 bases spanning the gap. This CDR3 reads CASSPQQGGRTGELFF. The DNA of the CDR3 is TGTGCCAGCAGCCCGCAACAGGGAGGGCGTACCGGGGAGCTGTTTTTT.

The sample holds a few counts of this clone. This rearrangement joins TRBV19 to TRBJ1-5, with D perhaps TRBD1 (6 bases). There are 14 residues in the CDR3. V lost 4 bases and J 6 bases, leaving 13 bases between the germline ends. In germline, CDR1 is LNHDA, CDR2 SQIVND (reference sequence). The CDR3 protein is CASSTPGVGQPQHF. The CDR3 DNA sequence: TGTGCCAGTAGTACCCCAGGGGTAGGTCAGCCCCAGCATTTT.